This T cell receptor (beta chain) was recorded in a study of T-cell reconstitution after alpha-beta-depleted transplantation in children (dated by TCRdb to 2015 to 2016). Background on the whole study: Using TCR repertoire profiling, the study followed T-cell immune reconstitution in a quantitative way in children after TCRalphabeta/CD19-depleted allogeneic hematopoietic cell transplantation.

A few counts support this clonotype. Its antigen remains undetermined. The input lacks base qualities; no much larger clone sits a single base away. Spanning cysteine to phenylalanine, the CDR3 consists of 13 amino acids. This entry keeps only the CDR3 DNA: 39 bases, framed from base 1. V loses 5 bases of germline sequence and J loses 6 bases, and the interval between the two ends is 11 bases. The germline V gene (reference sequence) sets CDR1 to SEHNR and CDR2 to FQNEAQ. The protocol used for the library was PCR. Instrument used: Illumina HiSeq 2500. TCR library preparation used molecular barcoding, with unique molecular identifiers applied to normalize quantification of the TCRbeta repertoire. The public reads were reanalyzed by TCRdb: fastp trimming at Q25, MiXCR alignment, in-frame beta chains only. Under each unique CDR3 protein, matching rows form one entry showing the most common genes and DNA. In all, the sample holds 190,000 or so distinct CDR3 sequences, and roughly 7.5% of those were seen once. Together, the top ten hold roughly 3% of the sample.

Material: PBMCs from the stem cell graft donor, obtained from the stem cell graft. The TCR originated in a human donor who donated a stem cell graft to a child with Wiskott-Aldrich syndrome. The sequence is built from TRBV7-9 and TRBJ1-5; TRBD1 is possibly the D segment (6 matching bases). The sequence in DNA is TGTGCCAGCAGCCCGACAGGATCTCAGCCCCAGCATTTT. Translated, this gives CASSPTGSQPQHF.